The 10 T cell receptor beta chains presented below share a single source sample, sequenced in a study of T cells in Graves' hyperthyroidism and ophthalmopathy. TCR beta CDR3 regions were amplified from RNA transcripts. The study used the HTBI primer set for a first-round RT-PCR of the TCR CDR3. Each CDR3 protein is one row after TCRdb ran MiXCR on the multiplex PCR reads. The sample lists 550,000 to 600,000 distinct CDR3 sequences, just over 45% occurring once. Sequenced sample: peripheral blood or thyroid tissue (not recorded which). The receptor source for this set is an adult woman with Graves' disease, either hyperthyroidism or ophthalmopathy (not recorded which).

The chain employs TRBV24-1 and TRBJ2-7; unclear D gene. The CDR3 is 13 amino acids. Germline CDR1 and CDR2: KGHDR and SFDVKD. Trimming cost V 5 bases and J 7 bases, with 14 bases left between them. CDR3 region: CATSAQAGLEQYF. CDR3 coding DNA: TGTGCCACCAGTGCTCAGGCTGGGTTAGAGCAGTACTTC.

This clonotype was recorded many times. The DNA of the CDR3 is TGCAGTGCCAGGACTAGCGGGGATAACCAAGAGACCCAGTACTTC. Protein product: CSARTSGDNQETQYF. This rearrangement joins TRBV20-1 to TRBJ2-5, with 12 bases lining up with TRBD2. CDR3 size: 15 residues. With V trimmed by 6 bases and J by 0 bases, 5 bases remained unmatched. The germline V gene has CDR1 DFQATT and CDR2 SNEGSKA (reference sequence).

J is TRBJ2-5 and V is TRBV11-2, with TRBD2 identical over 8 bases. The CDR3 has 14 amino acids. CDR1 is SGHAT and CDR2 is FQNNGV in the germline V gene. After removal of 5 bases from V and 7 bases from J, the junction contained 9 bases not matched to a gene. In nucleotides, the CDR3 is TGTGCCAGCAGCGTAACTAGCGGAGGGGGGACCCAGTACTTC. This sequence encodes CASSVTSGGGTQYF.

Note on this clonotype: This could be a read error, since a much larger clone is one nucleotide away. The missing conserved phenylalanine or tryptophan at the end of this CDR3 makes a read error likely. The rearrangement uses TRBV25-1 and TRBJ1-6; 9 bases fit TRBD1. Trimming took 2 bases from V and 10 from J; bases not matched to a gene: 6. Germline lookup yields CDR1 MGHDK and CDR2 SYGVNS. The CDR3 is 15 amino acids. CDR3: CASSEPTGGSSPLHL. The CDR3, as DNA: TGTGCCAGCAGTGAACCGACAGGGGGTTCGTCACCCCTCCACCTT.

The table lists this clonotype with many counts. This chain links TRBV7-9 with TRBJ2-7; no firm D call. The CDR3 consists of 10 residues. Germline loops: CDR1 SEHNR, CDR2 FQNEAQ (reference sequence). V lost 5 bases to trimming and J lost 5 bases, with 4 bases between them. The CDR3, as DNA: TGTGCCAGCAGCCCCGACGAGCAGTACTTC. Translation gives CASSPDEQYF.

A remark on this clonotype: A much larger clone lies a single base off, so this may be a read error. The chain combines TRBV12-5 with TRBJ2-2; 7 nucleotides align to TRBD1. Trimming removed 6 bases from V and 4 bases from J; junction bases left unmatched: 5. Germline assignment: CDR1 LGHNT and CDR2 FRNRAP. This CDR3 comprises 14 residues. The CDR3 sequence is CASGGTASTGELFF. The DNA for the CDR3 is TGTGCTAGTGGAGGGACAGCGAGCACCGGGGAGCTGTTTTTT.

In its sample, this clonotype was seen many times. The V and J genes are TRBV7-9 and TRBJ1-1; TRBD1 is a possible D gene (6 bases). The CDR3 is made up of 15 amino acids. The V gene's germline CDR1 is SEHNR and CDR2 FQNEAQ (reference sequence). V lost 10 bases, J lost 1 base, and 19 bases lay in between. The CDR3 here is CATVPQGWENTEAFF. In DNA, the CDR3 is TGTGCCACCGTACCACAGGGCTGGGAGAACACTGAAGCTTTCTTT.

Written as DNA, the CDR3 is TGTGCCAGCAGCGCTGTCGGGAGAGGGGAGCTGTTTTTT. Translation gives CASSAVGRGELFF. V is TRBV7-9 and J is TRBJ2-2; maybe TRBD2 (6 bases). V lost 5 bases to trimming and J lost 8 bases, with 12 bases between them. The CDR3 runs to 13 residues. The germline CDR1 and CDR2 sequences are SEHNR and FQNEAQ (reference sequence).

The V call is TRBV7-2, the J call TRBJ1-2; 7 positions agree with TRBD1. The V segment lost 5 bases and the J segment 7 bases; nucleotides outside the gene matches: 25. The CDR3 is 19 amino acids. Germline CDR1 SGHTA, CDR2 FQGNSA. The CDR3 region has the DNA TGTGCCAGCAGCACCCCCCGTACAGTTACAGGGGAAATAATCCTTGGCTACACCTTC. This gives the protein CASSTPRTVTGEIILGYTF.

In its sample, this clonotype was seen many times. The chain employs TRBV15 and TRBJ1-4; D not resolved. CDR1 is LNHNV, CDR2 YYDKDF, per germline (reference sequence). V dropped 5 bases and J dropped 7 bases, with 14 bases sitting between them. The CDR3 sequence is 14 residues long. The CDR3 DNA reads TGTGCCACCAGCCGCAGGAGGAAGGGTGAAAAACTGTTTTTT. Protein product: CATSRRRKGEKLFF.